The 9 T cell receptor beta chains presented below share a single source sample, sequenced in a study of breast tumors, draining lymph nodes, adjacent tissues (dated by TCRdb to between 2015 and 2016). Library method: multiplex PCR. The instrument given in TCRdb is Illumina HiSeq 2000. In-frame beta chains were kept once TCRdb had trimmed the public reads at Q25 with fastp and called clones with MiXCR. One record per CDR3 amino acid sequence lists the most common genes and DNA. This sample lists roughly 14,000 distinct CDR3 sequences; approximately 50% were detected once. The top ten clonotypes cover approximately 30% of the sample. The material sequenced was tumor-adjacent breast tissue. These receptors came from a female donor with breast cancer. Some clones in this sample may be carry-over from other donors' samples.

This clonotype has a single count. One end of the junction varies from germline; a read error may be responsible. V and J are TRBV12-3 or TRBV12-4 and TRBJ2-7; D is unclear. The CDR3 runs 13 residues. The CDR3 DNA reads TGTGCCAGCAGTTTTAGTTCAACCTACGGGCAGTACTTC. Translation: CASSFSSTYGQYF.

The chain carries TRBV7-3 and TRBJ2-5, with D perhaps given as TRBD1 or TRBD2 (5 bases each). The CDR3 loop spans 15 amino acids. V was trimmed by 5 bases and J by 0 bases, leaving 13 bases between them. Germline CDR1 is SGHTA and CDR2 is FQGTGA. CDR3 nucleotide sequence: TGTGCCAGCAGCCAAGAGGGGAACTACCAAGAGACCCAGTACTTC. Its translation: CASSQEGNYQETQYF.

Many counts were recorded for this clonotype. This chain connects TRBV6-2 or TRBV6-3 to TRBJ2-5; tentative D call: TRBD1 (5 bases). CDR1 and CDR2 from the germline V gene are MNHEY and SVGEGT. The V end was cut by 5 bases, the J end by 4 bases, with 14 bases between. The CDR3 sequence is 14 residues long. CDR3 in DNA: TGTGCCAGCAGTCTCCTCTTAGGGGTAGAGACCCAGTACTTC. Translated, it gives CASSLLLGVETQYF.

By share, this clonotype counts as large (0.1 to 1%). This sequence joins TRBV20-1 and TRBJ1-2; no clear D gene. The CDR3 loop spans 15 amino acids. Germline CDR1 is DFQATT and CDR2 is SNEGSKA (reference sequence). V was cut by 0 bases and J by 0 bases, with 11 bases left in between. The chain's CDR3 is CSAREGLSPNYGYTF. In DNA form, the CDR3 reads TGCAGTGCTAGAGAAGGCCTCAGTCCTAACTATGGCTACACCTTC.

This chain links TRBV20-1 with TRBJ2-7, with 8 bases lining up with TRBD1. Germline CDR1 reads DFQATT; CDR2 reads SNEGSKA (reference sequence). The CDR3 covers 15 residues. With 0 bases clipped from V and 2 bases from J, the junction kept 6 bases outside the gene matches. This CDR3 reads CSARDGTGGTYEQYF. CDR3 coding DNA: TGCAGTGCTAGAGATGGGACAGGCGGGACCTACGAGCAGTACTTC.

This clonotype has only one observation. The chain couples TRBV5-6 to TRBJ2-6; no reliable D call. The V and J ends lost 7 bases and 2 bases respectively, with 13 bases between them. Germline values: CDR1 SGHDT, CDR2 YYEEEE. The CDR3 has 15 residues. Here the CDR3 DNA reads TGTGCCAGCCGTCTTGGGGTAGCTGGGGCCAACGTCCTGACTTTC. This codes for CASRLGVAGANVLTF.

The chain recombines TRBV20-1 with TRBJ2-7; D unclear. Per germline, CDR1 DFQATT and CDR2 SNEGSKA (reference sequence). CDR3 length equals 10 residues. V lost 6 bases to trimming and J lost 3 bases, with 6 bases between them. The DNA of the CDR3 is TGCAGTGCGCCTCACTACGAGCAGTACTTC. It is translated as CSAPHYEQYF.

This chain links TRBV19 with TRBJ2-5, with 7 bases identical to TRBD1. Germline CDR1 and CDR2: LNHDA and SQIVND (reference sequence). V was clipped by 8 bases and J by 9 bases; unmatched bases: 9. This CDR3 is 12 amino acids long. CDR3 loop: CASDRAGQPQYF. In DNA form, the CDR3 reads TGTGCCAGTGACAGGGCCGGGCAGCCCCAGTACTTC.

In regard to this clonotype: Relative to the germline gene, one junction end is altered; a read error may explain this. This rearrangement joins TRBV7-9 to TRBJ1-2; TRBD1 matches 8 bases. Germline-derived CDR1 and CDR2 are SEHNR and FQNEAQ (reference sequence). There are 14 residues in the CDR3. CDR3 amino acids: CASSLNPRGRTGLF. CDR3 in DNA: TGTGCCAGCAGCTTAAATCCCCGAGGCAGGACAGGGCTCTTC. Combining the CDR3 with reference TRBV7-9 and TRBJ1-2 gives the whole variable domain DTGVSQNPRHKITKRGQNVTFRCDPISEHNRLYWYRQTLGQGPEFLTYFQNEAQLEKSRLLSDRFSAERPKGSFSTLEIQRTEQGDSAMYLCASSLNPRGRTGLFGSGTRLTVV.